This T cell receptor (beta chain) was profiled in a study of cytomegalovirus exposure and HLA in healthy donors. Broader study findings: CMV serostatus stood as the only immune exposure information on hand. Previous analysis showed most TCR beta V segments were productive about 87% or about 30% of the time.

The PCR had 60 Vbeta and 13 Jbeta primers. Only in-frame clones appear in the TCRdb table, and some are missing; sequencing was by immunoSEQ multiplex PCR. The data show about 130,000 clones, with nearly 85% seen just once and more than 0.9% held by the top ten. In germline, CDR1 is LNHNV, CDR2 YYDKDF (reference sequence). The CDR3 consists of 14 residues. The V and J ends lost 6 bases and 4 bases respectively, with 15 bases between them. Remarks on this clone: Its specificity is not known.

The chain uses TRBV15 and TRBJ1-1; possibly TRBD1 for D (6 bases). This TCR derives from a boy aged 5-17 years in good health and CMV-seronegative. The sample comprised PBMCs. CDR3 protein: CATSPRQEPTEAFF. CDR3 DNA sequence: TGTGCCACCAGTCCCAGACAGGAACCCACTGAAGCTTTCTTT.